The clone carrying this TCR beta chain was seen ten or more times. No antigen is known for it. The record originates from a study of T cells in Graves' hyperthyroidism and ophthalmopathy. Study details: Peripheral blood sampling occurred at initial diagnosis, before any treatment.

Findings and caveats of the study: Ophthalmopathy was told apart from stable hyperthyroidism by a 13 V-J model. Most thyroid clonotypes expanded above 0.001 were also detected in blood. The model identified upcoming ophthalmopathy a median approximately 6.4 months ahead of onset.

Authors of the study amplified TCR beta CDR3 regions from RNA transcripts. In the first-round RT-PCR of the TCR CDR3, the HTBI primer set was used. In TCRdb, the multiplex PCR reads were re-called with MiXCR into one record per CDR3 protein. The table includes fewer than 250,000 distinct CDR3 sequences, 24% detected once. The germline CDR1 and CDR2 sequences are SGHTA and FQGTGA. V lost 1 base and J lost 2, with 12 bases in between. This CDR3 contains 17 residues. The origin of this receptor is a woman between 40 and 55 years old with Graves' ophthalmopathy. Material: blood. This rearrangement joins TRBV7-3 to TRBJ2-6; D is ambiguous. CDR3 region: CASSLNFPRAGANVLTF. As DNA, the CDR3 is TGTGCCAGCAGCTTAAACTTCCCCCGGGCTGGGGCCAACGTCCTGACTTTC. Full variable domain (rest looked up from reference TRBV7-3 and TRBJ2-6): GAGVSQTPSNKVTEKGKYVELRCDPISGHTALYWYRQSLGQGPEFLIYFQGTGAADDSGLPNDRFFAVRPEGSVSTLKIQRTERGDSAVYLCASSLNFPRAGANVLTFGAGSRLTVL.